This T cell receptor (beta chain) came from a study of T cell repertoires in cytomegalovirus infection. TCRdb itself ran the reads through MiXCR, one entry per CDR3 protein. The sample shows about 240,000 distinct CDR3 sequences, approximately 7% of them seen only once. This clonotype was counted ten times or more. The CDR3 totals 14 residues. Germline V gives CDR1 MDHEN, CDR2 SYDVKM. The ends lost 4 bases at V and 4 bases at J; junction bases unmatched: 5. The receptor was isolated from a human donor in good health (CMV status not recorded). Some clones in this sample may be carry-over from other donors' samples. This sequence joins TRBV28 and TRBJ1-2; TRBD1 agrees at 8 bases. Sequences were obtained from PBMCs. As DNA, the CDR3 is TGTGCCAGCAGTTCCACAGGGACAGGCTATGGCTACACCTTC. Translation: CASSSTGTGYGYTF.